The rows below give T cell receptor beta chains drawn from one sample of a study of tumor-infiltrating lymphocytes in primary liver carcinoma. TCRdb reanalysed the multiplex PCR reads using MiXCR and keeps one entry per CDR3 protein. The table shows under 200,000 distinct CDR3 sequences, with around 85% occurring only once. Sequenced input: tumor tissue from primary liver carcinoma. The origin of the receptors is a man between 40 and 49 years old with primary liver carcinoma and hepatitis B virus infection. CDR3s include the opening cysteine and the closing phenylalanine or tryptophan. The order of the fields is V gene, J gene, clone size, D gene, CDR3 DNA, CDR3 protein. D genes are given only for firm matches. For some rows the clone size is stated as once, few or many, or as a class when expanded; others skip it.

V: TRBV11-1; J: TRBJ2-3; size: .; D: .; DNA: TGTGCCAGCATCTTTGGAAGTAGCATAAATACGCAGTATTTT; CDR3: CASIFGSSINTQYF
V: TRBV10-2; J: TRBJ2-7; size: .; D: .; DNA: TGCGCCAGCAGTCTGGCGGGTGTCGAGCAGTACTTC; CDR3: CASSLAGVEQYF
V: TRBV5-4; J: TRBJ2-3; size: .; D: TRBD2; DNA: TGTGCCAGCAGCCGGGGGGGCCCGAACAGGGATACGCAGTATTTT; CDR3: CASSRGGPNRDTQYF
V: TRBV14; J: TRBJ2-3; size: .; D: .; DNA: TGTGTCAGCAGCCTAAGCAGGTCAGATACGCACTATTTT; CDR3: CVSSLSRSDTHYF
V: TRBV5-6; J: TRBJ2-5; size: once; D: .; DNA: TGTGCCAGCAACTTGTTTGGCGGCCCAATCCGAGAGACCCAGTACTTC; CDR3: CASNLFGGPIRETQYF
V: TRBV5-4; J: TRBJ2-7; size: .; D: .; DNA: TGTGCCTGCAGCCCCGACTTCTCATCCAGCGAGCATTACTTC; CDR3: CACSPDFSSSEHYF
V: TRBV28; J: TRBJ2-4; size: .; D: TRBD2; DNA: TGTGCCAGCAGTTTAGTCACGGGAGGCACTCAGTACTTC; CDR3: CASSLVTGGTQYF
V: TRBV11-2; J: TRBJ2-4; size: .; D: .; DNA: TGTGTCAGCACCACTTCGGCGATAGCCAAAAACATTCAATACTTC; CDR3: CVSTTSAIAKNIQYF
V: TRBV29-1; J: TRBJ2-1; size: .; D: TRBD1; DNA: TGCAGCGGAACGCGGACAGGGGACTACAATGTGCAGTTCTTT; CDR3: CSGTRTGDYNVQFF
V: TRBV5-4; J: TRBJ2-7; size: .; D: TRBD2; DNA: TGTGTCAGCAGCTTGACTAGCGGATTTTCCTACGAGCAGTACTTC; CDR3: CVSSLTSGFSYEQYF
V: TRBV11-1; J: TRBJ2-1; size: few; D: TRBD2; DNA: TGTGCCAGTAGCTTCCCCTCGACTAGCGGGAGTCGAGATGAGCAGTTCTTC; CDR3: CASSFPSTSGSRDEQFF
V: TRBV6-2/TRBV6-3; J: TRBJ2-7; size: .; D: .; DNA: TGTGCCAGCAGAAATTGGGGATACGAGCAGTGCTTC; CDR3: CASRNWGYEQCF
V: TRBV29-1; J: TRBJ2-2; size: many; D: TRBD2; DNA: TGCAGCGCGTCGGTAGCGGGAGGGTGGACCGGGGAGCTGTTTTTT; CDR3: CSASVAGGWTGELFF
V: TRBV11-3; J: TRBJ2-4; size: once; D: .; DNA: TGTGCCATCAGCTTCGGGGTGAAGGCCAAAAACATTCAGTACTTC; CDR3: CAISFGVKAKNIQYF
V: TRBV5-1; J: TRBJ2-7; size: .; D: .; DNA: TGCGTCAGCAGCTTGGTCAGGGCTGAGCAGTACTTC; CDR3: CVSSLVRAEQYF
V: TRBV5-5; J: TRBJ2-7; size: .; D: .; DNA: TGTGCCAGCAGCTTGGCACAGACCGAGGCAAACCACGAGCAGTACTTC; CDR3: CASSLAQTEANHEQYF
V: TRBV4-1; J: TRBJ2-1; size: .; D: .; DNA: TGCGTCAGCAGGAGGAAGGAATCAGGAAAGCTTAATAGCGTGCAGTTCTTC; CDR3: CVSRRKESGKLNSVQFF
V: TRBV6-1; J: TRBJ1-6; size: .; D: .; DNA: TGTGCCAGCATTCAACTGTGGGGTGTGTCGAACCGACAAAGAAATTCACCCCTCCACTTT; CDR3: CASIQLWGVSNRQRNSPLHF
V: TRBV4-2; J: TRBJ1-1; size: .; D: .; DNA: TGTGCCTGCAGCCAAGATTCGAGGGGAACCACTGAAGCTTTCTTT; CDR3: CACSQDSRGTTEAFF
V: TRBV5-1; J: TRBJ1-1; size: few; D: TRBD1; DNA: TGCGCCAGCAGCTTCGGGACAGGCATCTCAGAGGCATGGAACACTGAAGCTTTCTTT; CDR3: CASSFGTGISEAWNTEAFF
V: TRBV11-2; J: TRBJ2-3; size: .; D: .; DNA: TGTGCCATCAGCAGGAGAGGTACAGGGAACACAGATACGCAGTATTTT; CDR3: CAISRRGTGNTDTQYF
V: TRBV12-3/TRBV12-4; J: TRBJ2-1; size: .; D: .; DNA: TGTGTCAGCAGTTTATGGACAGACAAGCAGTTCTTC; CDR3: CVSSLWTDKQFF
V: TRBV5-5; J: TRBJ2-3; size: .; D: .; DNA: TGTGCCAGCAACTTGGGGAGTAGCGGAACAGATACGCAGTATTTC; CDR3: CASNLGSSGTDTQYF
V: TRBV29-1; J: TRBJ2-7; size: .; D: TRBD1; DNA: TGCAGCACGATGACATCTGGGACAGACACTCCCTATGAGCAGTACTTC; CDR3: CSTMTSGTDTPYEQYF
V: TRBV12-3/TRBV12-4; J: TRBJ1-3; size: .; D: .; DNA: TGTGCCAGCACTGGGATCTCTGGATACACCATATATTTT; CDR3: CASTGISGYTIYF
V: TRBV29-1; J: TRBJ2-1; size: .; D: TRBD2; DNA: TGCAGCGTTGAAGTTGGGCCAGAGGGAGGGGTCTACAATGAGCAATTCTTC; CDR3: CSVEVGPEGGVYNEQFF
V: TRBV4-3; J: TRBJ2-3; size: .; D: .; DNA: TGCGCCAGCAGGCAAGACGGTGGACCCACGGGAGATCGAAACACAGATACGCAGTATTTT; CDR3: CASRQDGGPTGDRNTDTQYF
V: TRBV5-6; J: TRBJ2-1; size: once; D: TRBD1; DNA: TGTGTCAGCACCTCGAACCTACAGGGGTGTGGGTACAATGAGCAGTTCTTC; CDR3: CVSTSNLQGCGYNEQFF
V: TRBV11-3; J: TRBJ2-1; size: .; D: .; DNA: TGTGCCAGCAGCCCACTAACGATGGATGAACAGTTCTTC; CDR3: CASSPLTMDEQFF
V: TRBV11-1; J: TRBJ2-4; size: .; D: TRBD2; DNA: TGTGTCAGCAGCTCTCCTGGGACTAACGGGACCAAAAACATTCAATACTTC; CDR3: CVSSSPGTNGTKNIQYF
V: TRBV6-2/TRBV6-3; J: TRBJ2-1; size: .; D: TRBD2; DNA: TGTGCCAGCAGTTACGCGGCGGGAGACCTTAATGAGCAGTTCTTC; CDR3: CASSYAAGDLNEQFF
V: TRBV5-4; J: TRBJ2-6; size: .; D: .; DNA: TGTGCCAGCATCCCCGGGTCTTTCTTCTCTGGGGCCAACGTCCTGACCTTC; CDR3: CASIPGSFFSGANVLTF
V: TRBV6-2/TRBV6-3; J: TRBJ2-1; size: .; D: TRBD1; DNA: TGTGCCAGCAGCCCCCCGGGACAGGGCACCTACAATGAGCAGTTCTTC; CDR3: CASSPPGQGTYNEQFF
V: TRBV29-1; J: TRBJ2-4; size: .; D: .; DNA: TGCAGCGTAAATCACGGGCGGGTCATTCAGTACTTC; CDR3: CSVNHGRVIQYF
V: TRBV6-6; J: TRBJ1-1; size: .; D: TRBD1; DNA: TGTGCCAGCAGTGGGACAGGGGTAAGGACTTATGTTTTCTTT; CDR3: CASSGTGVRTYVFF